This section outlines one T cell receptor beta chain sequence together with its context. In this sample, this clone turned up a few times. Its antigen target is currently unknown. Base-call qualities are not available, and no considerably larger clone is one nucleotide away. The data stem from a study of T cell responses to AZD1222 COVID-19 vaccine (dated by TCRdb to about 2021). General notes on the study: AZD1222 recipients with second doses at about 4 weeks or about 12 weeks were pooled, because spike-specific TCR depth and breadth did not differ between schedules. TCR sequencing covered 233 trial participants: roughly 200 given two doses of AZD1222 and around 26 given two doses of MenACWY control vaccine. Enrollment into the trials was organized by age into subgroups of 18-55, 56-69 and 70-plus years, and those subgroups contained approximately 160, 26 and 62 TCR-sequenced participants, respectively. Broader findings and caveats from the paper: Vaccine-associated CD4 TCRs spanned the whole spike protein, with dominant responses in regions 160-218 and 743-854. Because no samples from the day 14 peak response were available, repertoires could be characterized only after the peak T cell response. Most participants were white British and females outnumbered males, and the authors suggested that clonal diversity may have been underestimated. Only 5 to 7 AZD1222 recipients were SARS-CoV-2 seropositive at baseline, limiting conclusions about previously exposed vaccinees. Reportedly, almost half of the unique spike-specific TCRs recognized epitopes lying outside the regions that are mutated in the B.1.351 and B.1.1.7 variants. Spike-specific TCR breadth and depth rose significantly after two AZD1222 doses compared with day 0 and with MenACWY recipients. The 56-69-year group was small, and its depth increase did not reach significance, likely because of low power.

The CDR3 regions of human TCRbeta chains were analyzed by immunosequencing. As for the authors' bioinformatics: TCRs in the repertoires were matched against a reference library of SARS-CoV-2-specific TCRs that had been generated with the MIRA antigen-specificity platform. Breadth meant the fraction of unique TCRs that were SARS-CoV-2-associated, whereas depth meant the fraction of total T cells that were SARS-CoV-2-associated. Using the MIRA data, each spike-specific TCR was assigned both to the spike region to which the TCR was reactive and to a CD4 or CD8 class. Log10-transformed breadth and depth values were compared by one-way ANOVA with Sidak's multiple comparisons tests. Sourced from immuneACCESS, this table was stored by TCRdb with only in-frame sequences that have V and J called. A share of the clones is absent; for the studies checked, an unresolved V gene accounts for under half, and the remainder has no known explanation. Clone size and V and J calls were adopted from that table, with D and trimming inferred from the DNA. Recorded for this sample are 90,000 to 120,000 clones; roughly 89% of them occurred a single time. The ten largest clones take up 3% to 3.5% of the sample.

The V end loses 4 bases and the J end loses 5 bases, and a stretch of 10 bases separates them. There are 13 amino acids in the CDR3, from cysteine to phenylalanine inclusive. Only the CDR3 region is kept as DNA, spanning 39 bases read in frame from base 1. The germline V gene (reference sequence) yields LNHDA for CDR1 and SQIVND for CDR2. What the time point label conveys for this sample: baseline before first vaccination. Vaccinee samples were obtained from the UK trials COV001 and COV002, which included a single-blind randomized controlled phase 2/3 trial of AZD1222 (ChAdOx1 nCoV-19) in healthy adults. Trial participant PBMC samples were collected at day 0 and day 28 after the second dose for TCRbeta chain sequencing.

Specimen: peripheral blood, collected on day 0 of AZD1222 vaccination. This chain joins TRBV19 to TRBJ2-3; a tentative D call is TRBD2 (5 bases match). This clonotype was sampled from an adult in good health. Here the CDR3 is given as CASSSQAGDTQYF. The nucleotide sequence reads as follows: TGTGCCAGTAGTAGTCAGGCGGGAGATACGCAGTATTTT.